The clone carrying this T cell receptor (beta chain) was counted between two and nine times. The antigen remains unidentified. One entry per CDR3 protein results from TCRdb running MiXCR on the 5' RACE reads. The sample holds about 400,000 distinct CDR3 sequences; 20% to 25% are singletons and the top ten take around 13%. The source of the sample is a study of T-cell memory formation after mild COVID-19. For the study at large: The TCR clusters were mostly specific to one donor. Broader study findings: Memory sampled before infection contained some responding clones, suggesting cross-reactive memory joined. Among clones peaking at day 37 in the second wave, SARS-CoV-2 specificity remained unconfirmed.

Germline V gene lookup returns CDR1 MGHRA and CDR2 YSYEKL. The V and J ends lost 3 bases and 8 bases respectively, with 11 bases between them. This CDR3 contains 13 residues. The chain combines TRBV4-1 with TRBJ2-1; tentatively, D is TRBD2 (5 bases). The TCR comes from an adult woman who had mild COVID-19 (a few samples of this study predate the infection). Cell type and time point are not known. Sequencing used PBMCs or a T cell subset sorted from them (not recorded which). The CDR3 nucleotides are TGCGCCAGCAGCCAGGACTCCCTGGATGAGCAGTTCTTC. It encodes CASSQDSLDEQFF.